These 25 T cell receptor beta chains came from one sample sequenced in a study of blood T cell repertoires in COVID-19. Method: immunoSEQ multiplex PCR; TCRdb's copy keeps in-frame clones and lacks some. The data contain 110,000 or so clones, 75% to 90% of them singletons. The sequenced sample was peripheral blood. These receptors were taken from an older woman with COVID-19, enrolled during active disease.

This clone was seen just once. The rearrangement uses TRBV2 and TRBJ1-2, with D perhaps matching TRBD1 (6 bases). CDR3 length: 14 amino acids. Germline V lookup: CDR1 SNHLY, CDR2 FYNNEI. V lost 8 bases and J 4 bases, leaving 17 bases between the germline ends. The CDR3 bases are TGTGCCAGCGCCCGGGACCTAGGGGGCTATGGCTACACCTTC. Its protein product is CASARDLGGYGYTF.

The chain recombines TRBV3-1 (or the pseudogene TRBV3-2) with TRBJ2-6, with 7 bases identical to TRBD1. There are 15 residues in the CDR3. Germline CDR1 LGHDT, CDR2 YNNKEL (reference sequence). V trimming: 2 bases; J trimming: 2 bases; junction bases outside the gene matches: 0. CDR3 sequence: CASSQQGAGANVLTF. In nucleotides, the CDR3 is TGTGCCAGCAGCCAACAGGGGGCTGGGGCCAACGTCCTGACTTTC.

The genes are TRBV28 and TRBJ2-7; maybe TRBD2 (6 bases). CDR3 length equals 15 residues. The germline V and J ends were trimmed by 5 bases and 5 bases, with 19 bases remaining between them. Looked up from germline, CDR1 is MDHEN and CDR2 is SYDVKM. The CDR3 coding sequence is TGTGCCAGCAGTCGACCGGGAGCGGGTCTAAACGAGCAGTACTTC. Translated: CASSRPGAGLNEQYF. Variable domain in full (rest from reference TRBV28 and TRBJ2-7): DVKVTQSSRYLVKRTGEKVFLECVQDMDHENMFWYRQDPGLGLRLIYFSYDVKMKEKGDIPEGYSVSREKKERFSLILESASTNQTSMYLCASSRPGAGLNEQYFGPGTRLTVT.

The rearrangement joins TRBV5-1 to TRBJ2-7; TRBD1 matches 9 bases. Germline CDR1 SGHRS, CDR2 YFSETQ. J gave up 4 bases and V 0 bases, and 5 bases lay outside the gene matches. The CDR3 length is 15 residues. Written as DNA, the CDR3 is TGCGCCAGCAGCTTGGCACCGACAGGGGGTTACGAGCAGTACTTC. It encodes CASSLAPTGGYEQYF.

This chain links TRBV12-3 or TRBV12-4 with TRBJ1-2; no firm D call. V was clipped by 3 bases and J by 6 bases, with 5 bases between them. The CDR3 contains 11 residues. The CDR3: CASSFSDGYTF. CDR3 nucleotides: TGTGCCAGCAGTTTCAGTGATGGCTACACCTTC.

The chain joins TRBV18 to TRBJ2-1; 8 bases line up with TRBD2. V was clipped by 2 bases and J by 1 base; unmatched bases: 1. The CDR3 contains 15 residues. Germline assignment: CDR1 KGHSH and CDR2 LQKENI. The DNA for the CDR3 is TGTGCCAGCTCACCAGGGACTAGGTCCTACAATGAGCAGTTCTTC. It translates to CASSPGTRSYNEQFF.

As DNA, the CDR3 is TGTGCCAGCAGCTTAATGGGGGGAAACATTCAGTACTTC. Its translation: CASSLMGGNIQYF. The V gene is TRBV7-9, the J gene TRBJ2-4; D possibly corresponds to TRBD2 (6 bases). This CDR3 spans 13 amino acids. The V gene's germline CDR1 is SEHNR and CDR2 FQNEAQ (reference sequence). V shed 2 bases and J shed 6 bases, with 8 bases lying between them.

The rearrangement joins TRBV29-1 to TRBJ2-3, with 7 nucleotides matching TRBD2. The germline gives CDR1 SQVTM, CDR2 ANQGSEA. This CDR3 comprises 13 residues. V was clipped by 4 bases and J by 4 bases; unmatched bases: 5. CDR3 sequence (DNA): TGCAGCGTTGGGACTAGTCAGGCAGATACGCAGTATTTT. Translating it yields CSVGTSQADTQYF.

The V call is TRBV10-2, the J call TRBJ1-2; 8 bases map to TRBD1. Germline loops: CDR1 WSHSY, CDR2 SAAADI. The CDR3 loop spans 12 amino acids. Trimming removed 8 bases from V and 8 bases from J; junction bases left unmatched: 7. CDR3 bases: TGCGCCAGCGGGCAGGGGGCGAGAGGCTACACCTTC. Translation gives CASGQGARGYTF.

The V and J genes are TRBV24-1 and TRBJ2-2; 9 positions match TRBD1. V was clipped by 8 bases and J by 1 base; unmatched bases: 7. This CDR3 region has 16 residues. Germline CDR1 reads KGHDR; CDR2 reads SFDVKD. CDR3: CATTDSGQGNTGELFF. The CDR3 DNA reads TGTGCCACCACCGACTCGGGACAGGGGAACACCGGGGAGCTGTTTTTT.

This chain joins TRBV29-1 and TRBJ1-2; 9 positions match TRBD1. Per germline, CDR1 SQVTM and CDR2 ANQGSEA. V lost 5 bases and J lost 8; bases outside the gene matches: 9. This CDR3 region has 13 residues. CDR3 nucleotide sequence: TGCAGCGTTTCAAGGGACAGGGAAGTGGGCTACACCTTC. This encodes CSVSRDREVGYTF.

V usage is TRBV11-2 and J usage is TRBJ2-1; 7 positions agree with TRBD2. Per the germline V gene, CDR1 is SGHAT and CDR2 is FQNNGV. The CDR3 length is 16 residues. Losses at the gene ends were 5 bases for V and 3 bases for J; bases not matched to a gene: 10. The CDR3 is CASSLSGGDGYNEQFF. The CDR3 DNA is TGTGCCAGCAGCCTGAGTGGGGGGGACGGCTACAATGAGCAGTTCTTC.

A single count supports this clone. This chain links TRBV7-8 with TRBJ1-1; D gene uncertain. V dropped 0 bases and J dropped 3 bases, with 5 bases sitting between them. Germline values: CDR1 SGHVS, CDR2 FQNEAQ. There are 13 residues in the CDR3. The CDR3 DNA is TGTGCCAGCAGCTTAGCGCAGGACACTGAAGCTTTCTTT. It translates to CASSLAQDTEAFF.

This chain's CDR3 is CASSEGLGLNTEAFF. CDR3 DNA: TGTGCCAGCAGTGAAGGGCTTGGCCTGAACACTGAAGCTTTCTTT. This chain joins TRBV2 and TRBJ1-1; D gene ambiguous. The CDR3 loop spans 15 amino acids. From germline, CDR1 is SNHLY and CDR2 FYNNEI. V gave up 1 base and J gave up 0 bases, with 9 bases separating them. Together with reference TRBV2 and TRBJ1-1, the CDR3 gives the full variable domain: EPEVTQTPSHQVTQMGQEVILRCVPISNHLYFYWYRQILGQKVEFLVSFYNNEISEKSEIFDDQFSVERPDGSNFTLKIRSTKLEDSAMYFCASSEGLGLNTEAFFGQGTRLTVV.

V gene TRBV11-2 combines with J gene TRBJ2-7; 10 bases map to TRBD1. Germline assignment: CDR1 SGHAT and CDR2 FQNNGV. This CDR3 region has 15 residues. Trimming at V came to 5 bases and at J to 3 bases, leaving 7 bases not matched to a gene. CDR3 nucleotides: TGTGCCAGCAGCACTACCGGGACAGGGGACTACGAGCAGTACTTC. This sequence encodes CASSTTGTGDYEQYF.

This rearrangement joins TRBV2 to TRBJ1-5; 7 bases are shared with TRBD1. The germline V gene has CDR1 SNHLY and CDR2 FYNNEI. The CDR3 extends over 13 amino acids. The trim removed 5 bases at V and 7 bases at J, leaving 5 bases unmatched. The CDR3 is CASSTDRVQPQHF. The CDR3 DNA sequence: TGTGCCAGCAGTACCGACAGGGTACAGCCCCAGCATTTT.

The chain employs TRBV6-5 and TRBJ2-5; 11 positions agree with TRBD2. V lost 10 bases to trimming and J lost 1 base; unmatched junction nucleotides: 5. The germline CDR1 and CDR2 sequences are MNHEY and SVGAGI. This CDR3 has 14 residues. The DNA of the CDR3 is TGTGCCACCCTAGCGGGGGGAAGCCAAGAGACCCAGTACTTC. Residues: CATLAGGSQETQYF.

The rearrangement links TRBV21-1 to TRBJ1-1; TRBD1 is the table's D call, not checked against the DNA. TRBV21-1 is reported as a pseudogene. The CDR3 has 10 residues. The CDR3 nucleotides are TGTGCCAGCATGGGGACAGTTGCTTTCTTT. It translates to CASMGTVAFF.

The chain links TRBV18 to TRBJ2-1; TRBD2 is a possible D gene (6 bases). Germline V gene data show CDR1 as KGHSH and CDR2 as LQKENI. This CDR3 contains 15 residues. Trimming stripped 3 bases from V and 5 bases from J, with 14 bases between. CDR3 in amino acids: CASSPVGGRDNEQFF. CDR3 bases: TGTGCCAGCTCACCGGTGGGAGGCAGAGACAATGAGCAGTTCTTC.

CDR3 amino acids: CASSPSPDRAEAFF. In DNA form, the CDR3 reads TGTGCCAGCTCACCTTCGCCAGACAGGGCCGAAGCTTTCTTT. The chain couples TRBV18 to TRBJ1-1, with TRBD1 matching 7 bases. J gave up 8 bases and V 3 bases, and 9 bases lay outside the gene matches. Germline V lookup: CDR1 KGHSH, CDR2 LQKENI. The CDR3 spans 14 residues.

Turning to this clone: One end of the junction fails to match germline, which may point to a read error. This chain joins TRBV27 and TRBJ2-2; TRBD2 matches at 8 bases. The germline V gene encodes CDR1 MNHEY and CDR2 SMNVEV (reference sequence). CDR3 length equals 14 residues. The CDR3 nucleotides read TGTGCCAGCAAACCGGGGGGGCACACCGGTGAGCTGTTTTTT. This encodes CASKPGGHTGELFF.

As concerns this clone: A read error may account for a junction end that differs from germline. The chain uses TRBV7-7 and TRBJ2-7; D might be TRBD2 (5 bases). The germline V gene has CDR1 SSHAT and CDR2 FNYEAQ (reference sequence). The CDR3 consists of 13 residues. The CDR3 DNA follows: TGTGCTAGCAGCTTAGATCTGAGGGACGAGCAGTACTTC. Amino acid sequence: CASSLDLRDEQYF.

The chain links TRBV19 to TRBJ1-5; TRBD1 is a possible D gene (6 bases). The CDR3 runs 15 residues. Germline V gene lookup returns CDR1 LNHDA and CDR2 SQIVND (reference sequence). V was trimmed by 6 bases and J by 0 bases, leaving 12 bases between them. The CDR3 protein is CASSRQGNSNQPQHF. The CDR3 coding sequence is TGTGCCAGTAGCCGCCAGGGGAATAGCAATCAGCCCCAGCATTTT.

The chain couples TRBV5-4 to TRBJ2-7; D is uncertain. Between the trimmed V and J ends, which lost 3 bases and 6 bases, there was a span of 10 bases. Germline V gene sequence: CDR1 SGHNT, CDR2 YYREEE (reference sequence). This CDR3 region has 12 residues. The CDR3 is CASSSRWAEQYF. The CDR3 coding sequence is TGTGCCAGCAGCTCGCGTTGGGCCGAGCAGTACTTC.

This chain uses TRBV5-1 with TRBJ1-6; 7 bases agree with TRBD1. From germline, CDR1 is SGHRS and CDR2 YFSETQ. Germline trimming cut 4 bases from V and 10 bases from J; bases unmatched to any gene: 8. The CDR3 consists of 14 residues. The CDR3 region is CASSTRDSDSPLHF. CDR3 bases: TGCGCCAGCAGCACCCGGGACAGCGACTCACCCCTCCACTTT.